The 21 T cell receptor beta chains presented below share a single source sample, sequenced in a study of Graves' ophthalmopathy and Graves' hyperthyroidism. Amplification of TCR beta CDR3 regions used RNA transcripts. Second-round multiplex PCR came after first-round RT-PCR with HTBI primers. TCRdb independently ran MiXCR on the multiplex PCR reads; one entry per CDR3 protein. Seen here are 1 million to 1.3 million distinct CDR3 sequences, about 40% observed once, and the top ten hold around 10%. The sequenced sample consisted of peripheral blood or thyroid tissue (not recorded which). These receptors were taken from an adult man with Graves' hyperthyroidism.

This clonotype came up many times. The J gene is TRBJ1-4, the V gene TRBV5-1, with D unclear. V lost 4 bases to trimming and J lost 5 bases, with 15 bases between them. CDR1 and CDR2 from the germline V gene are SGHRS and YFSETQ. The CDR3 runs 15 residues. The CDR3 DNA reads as TGCGCCAGCAGCACCCGTTGGGCCTCAAATGAAAAACTGTTTTTT. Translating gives CASSTRWASNEKLFF.

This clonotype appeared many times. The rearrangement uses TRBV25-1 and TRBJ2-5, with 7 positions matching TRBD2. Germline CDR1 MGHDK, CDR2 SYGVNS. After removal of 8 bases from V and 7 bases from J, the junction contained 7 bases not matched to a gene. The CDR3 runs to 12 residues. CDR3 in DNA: TGTGCCAGCTCCCTCCCGGGGGGGACCCAGTACTTC. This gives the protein CASSLPGGTQYF.

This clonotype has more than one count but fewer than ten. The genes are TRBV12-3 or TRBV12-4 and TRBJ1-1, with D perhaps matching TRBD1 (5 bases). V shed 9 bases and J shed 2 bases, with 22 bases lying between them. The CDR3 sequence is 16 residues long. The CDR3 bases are TGTGCCAGTCTAGGGGACGGCTTTAGTTATAACACTGAAGCTTTCTTT. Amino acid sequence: CASLGDGFSYNTEAFF.

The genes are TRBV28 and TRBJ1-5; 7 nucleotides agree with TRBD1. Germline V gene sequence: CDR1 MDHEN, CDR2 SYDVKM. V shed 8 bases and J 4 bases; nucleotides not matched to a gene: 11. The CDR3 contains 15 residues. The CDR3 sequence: CASWNPTGHNQPQHF. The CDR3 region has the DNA TGTGCCAGCTGGAACCCGACAGGGCATAATCAGCCCCAGCATTTT.

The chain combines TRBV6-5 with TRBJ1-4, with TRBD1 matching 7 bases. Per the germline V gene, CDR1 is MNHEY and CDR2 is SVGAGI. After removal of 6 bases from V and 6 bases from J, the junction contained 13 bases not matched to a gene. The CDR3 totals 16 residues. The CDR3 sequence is CASRPDRAVKDEKLFF. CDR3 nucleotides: TGTGCCAGCAGACCCGACAGGGCGGTGAAGGATGAAAAACTGTTTTTT.

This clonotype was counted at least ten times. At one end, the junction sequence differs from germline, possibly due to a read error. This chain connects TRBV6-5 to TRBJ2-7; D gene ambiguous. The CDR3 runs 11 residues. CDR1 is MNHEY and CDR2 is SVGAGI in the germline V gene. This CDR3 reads CASSMNREDDF. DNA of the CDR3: TGTGCCAGCAGCATGAATCGAGAGGACGACTTC.

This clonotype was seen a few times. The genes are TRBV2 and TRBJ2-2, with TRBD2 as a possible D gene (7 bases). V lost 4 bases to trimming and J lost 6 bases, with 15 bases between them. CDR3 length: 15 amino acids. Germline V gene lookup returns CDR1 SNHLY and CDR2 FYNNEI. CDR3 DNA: TGTGCCAGCAGTGTCTATCGGGGGGCTCCCGGGGAGCTGTTTTTT. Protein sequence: CASSVYRGAPGELFF.

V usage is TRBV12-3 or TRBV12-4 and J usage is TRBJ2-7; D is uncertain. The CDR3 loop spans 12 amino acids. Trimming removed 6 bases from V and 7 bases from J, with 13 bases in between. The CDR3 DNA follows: TGTGCCAGCAGCCGTCCGCTGCAGGAGCAGTACTTC. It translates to CASSRPLQEQYF.

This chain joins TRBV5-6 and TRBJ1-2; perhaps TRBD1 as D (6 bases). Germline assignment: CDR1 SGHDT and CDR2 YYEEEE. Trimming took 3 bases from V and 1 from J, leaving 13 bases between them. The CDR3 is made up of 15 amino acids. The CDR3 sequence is CASSSYRAGNYGYTF. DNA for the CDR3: TGTGCCAGCAGCTCATACAGGGCGGGTAACTATGGCTACACCTTC.

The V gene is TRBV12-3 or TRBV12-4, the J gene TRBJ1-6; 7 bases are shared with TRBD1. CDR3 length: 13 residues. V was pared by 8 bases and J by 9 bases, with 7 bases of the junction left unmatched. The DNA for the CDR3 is TGTGCCAGCGACGAACCAGGGGGTTCACCCCTCCACTTT. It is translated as CASDEPGGSPLHF.

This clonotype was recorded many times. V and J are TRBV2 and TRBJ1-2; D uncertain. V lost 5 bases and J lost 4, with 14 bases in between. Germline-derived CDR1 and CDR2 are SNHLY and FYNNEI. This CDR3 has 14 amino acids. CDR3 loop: CASSSGPKTYGYTF. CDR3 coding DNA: TGTGCCAGCAGTTCGGGCCCGAAAACCTATGGCTACACCTTC.

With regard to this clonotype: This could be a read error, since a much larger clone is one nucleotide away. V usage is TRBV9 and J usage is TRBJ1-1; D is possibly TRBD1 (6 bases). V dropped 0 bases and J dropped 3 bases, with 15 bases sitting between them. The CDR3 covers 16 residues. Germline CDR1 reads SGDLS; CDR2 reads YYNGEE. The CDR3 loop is CASSVVPGVGDTEAFF. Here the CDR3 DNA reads TGTGCCAGCAGCGTAGTCCCAGGGGTTGGTGACACTGAAGCTTTCTTT.

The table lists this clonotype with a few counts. CDR3 coding DNA: TGCAGCGCGGGACTAGCGGGAGTTCCTAGCACAGATACGCAGTATTTT. It codes for CSAGLAGVPSTDTQYF. The chain carries TRBV29-1 and TRBJ2-3, with 14 bases aligning to TRBD2. The CDR3 spans 16 residues. Germline V gives CDR1 SQVTM, CDR2 ANQGSEA. V trimming: 7 bases; J trimming: 0 bases; junction bases outside the gene matches: 6.

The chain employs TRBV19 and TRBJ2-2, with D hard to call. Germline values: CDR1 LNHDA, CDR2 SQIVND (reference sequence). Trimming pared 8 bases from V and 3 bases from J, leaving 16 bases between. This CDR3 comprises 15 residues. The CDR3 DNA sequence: TGTGCCAGTCTCCTATCCCTTGGAGACACCGGGGAGCTGTTTTTT. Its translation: CASLLSLGDTGELFF. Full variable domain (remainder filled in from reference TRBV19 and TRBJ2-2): DGGITQSPKYLFRKEGQNVTLSCEQNLNHDAMYWYRQDPGQGLRLIYYSQIVNDFQKGDIAEGYSVSREKKESFPLTVTSAQKNPTAFYLCASLLSLGDTGELFFGEGSRLTVL.

CDR3 sequence: CASSSRGQPNQPQHF. The CDR3 nucleotides are TGTGCCAGCAGCTCCAGGGGACAGCCCAATCAGCCCCAGCATTTT. This chain joins TRBV7-2 and TRBJ1-5, with TRBD1 matching over 7 bases. The germline CDR1 and CDR2 sequences are SGHTA and FQGNSA. V lost 4 bases to trimming and J lost 3 bases; unmatched junction nucleotides: 6. The CDR3 sequence is 15 residues long.

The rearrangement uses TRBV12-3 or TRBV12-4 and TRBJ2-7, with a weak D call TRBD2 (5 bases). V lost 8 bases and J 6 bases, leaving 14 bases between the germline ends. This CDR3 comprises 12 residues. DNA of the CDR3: TGTGCCAGCCGATCCGGGATGGGCGAGCAGTACTTC. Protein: CASRSGMGEQYF.

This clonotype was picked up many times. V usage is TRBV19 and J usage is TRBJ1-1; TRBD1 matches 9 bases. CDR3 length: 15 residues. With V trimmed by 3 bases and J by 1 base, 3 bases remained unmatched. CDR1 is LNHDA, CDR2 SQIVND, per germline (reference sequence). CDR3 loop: CASSMGTGRNTEAFF. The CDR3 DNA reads TGTGCCAGTAGTATGGGGACAGGGCGGAACACTGAAGCTTTCTTT.

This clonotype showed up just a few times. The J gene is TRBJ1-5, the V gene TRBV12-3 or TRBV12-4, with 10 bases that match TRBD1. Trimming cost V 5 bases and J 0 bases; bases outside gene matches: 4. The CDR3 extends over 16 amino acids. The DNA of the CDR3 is TGTGCCAGCAGTCCGGGGGACAGGGGTAGCAATCAGCCCCAGCATTTT. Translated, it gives CASSPGDRGSNQPQHF.

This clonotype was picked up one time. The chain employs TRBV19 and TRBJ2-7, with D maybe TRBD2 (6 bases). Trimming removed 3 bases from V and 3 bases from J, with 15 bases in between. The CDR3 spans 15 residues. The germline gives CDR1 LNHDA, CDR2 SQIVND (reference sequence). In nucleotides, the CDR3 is TGTGCCAGTAGTATGTTTACGGGGGAGAACTACGAGCAGTACTTC. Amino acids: CASSMFTGENYEQYF.

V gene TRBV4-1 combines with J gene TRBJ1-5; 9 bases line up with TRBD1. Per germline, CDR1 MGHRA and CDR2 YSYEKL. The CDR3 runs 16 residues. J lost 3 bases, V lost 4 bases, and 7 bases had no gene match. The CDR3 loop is CASSRAGQGPNQPQHF. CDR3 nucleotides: TGCGCCAGCAGCCGCGCGGGACAGGGACCCAATCAGCCCCAGCATTTT.

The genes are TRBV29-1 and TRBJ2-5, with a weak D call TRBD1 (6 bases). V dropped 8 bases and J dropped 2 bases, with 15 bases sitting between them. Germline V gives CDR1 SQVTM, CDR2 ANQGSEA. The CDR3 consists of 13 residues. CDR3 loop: CSSLLQGQETQYF. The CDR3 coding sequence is TGCAGCAGCTTACTACAGGGACAAGAGACCCAGTACTTC. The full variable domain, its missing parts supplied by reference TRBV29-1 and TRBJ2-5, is SAVISQKPSRDICQRGTSLTIQCQVDSQVTMMFWYRQQPGQSLTLIATANQGSEATYESGFVIDKFPISRPNLTFSTLTVSNMSPEDSSIYLCSSLLQGQETQYFGPGTRLLVL.